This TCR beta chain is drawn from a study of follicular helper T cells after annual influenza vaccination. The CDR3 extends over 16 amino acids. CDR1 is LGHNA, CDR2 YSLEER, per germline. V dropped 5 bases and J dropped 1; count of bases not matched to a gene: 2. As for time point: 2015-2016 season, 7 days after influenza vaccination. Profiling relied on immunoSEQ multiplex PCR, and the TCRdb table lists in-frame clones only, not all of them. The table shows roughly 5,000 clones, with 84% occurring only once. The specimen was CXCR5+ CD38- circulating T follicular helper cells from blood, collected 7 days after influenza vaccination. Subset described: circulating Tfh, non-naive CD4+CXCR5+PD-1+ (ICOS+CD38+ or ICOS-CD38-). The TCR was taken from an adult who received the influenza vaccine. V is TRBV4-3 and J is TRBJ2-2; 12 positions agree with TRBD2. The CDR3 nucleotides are TGCGCCAGCAGCTTGGGACTAGCGGGGAACACCGGGGAGCTGTTTTTT. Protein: CASSLGLAGNTGELFF.